Shown below are 30 T cell receptor beta chains from a single sample sequenced in a study of Graves' ophthalmopathy and Graves' hyperthyroidism. The sequenced template was RNA, covering the TCR beta CDR3 region. HTBI primers were used in a first-round RT-PCR, which preceded a second-round multiplex PCR. TCRdb reprocessed the multiplex PCR reads with MiXCR, giving one entry per CDR3 protein. Of about 1.1 million distinct CDR3 sequences listed, around a third are singletons. The sample comprised peripheral blood or thyroid tissue (not recorded which). These receptors were obtained from an adult man with Graves' hyperthyroidism.

This clonotype came up a few times. The genes are TRBV15 and TRBJ1-3; D remains unclear. The CDR3 spans 14 residues. The V gene lost 5 bases and the J gene lost 2 bases, with 10 bases spanning the gap. Germline CDR1 LNHNV, CDR2 YYDKDF (reference sequence). The CDR3 DNA reads TGTGCCACCAGCCACCCGGGGACTGGAAACACCATATATTTT. It codes for CATSHPGTGNTIYF.

This clonotype has ten or more counts. CDR3 protein: CASSNSGGRQETQYF. CDR3 in DNA: TGTGCCAGCAGCAATAGCGGGGGGCGACAAGAGACCCAGTACTTC. V is TRBV7-9 and J is TRBJ2-5; 10 positions agree with TRBD2. Trimming at V came to 5 bases and at J to 2 bases, leaving 5 bases not matched to a gene. Germline-derived CDR1 and CDR2 are SEHNR and FQNEAQ (reference sequence). The CDR3 spans 15 residues.

Only one count was recorded for this clonotype. In nucleotides, the CDR3 is TGTGCCAGCAGCCAAGATTCGTCGAAGGGGGATGTCTACACCTTC. This translates into CASSQDSSKGDVYTF. V and J are TRBV4-2 and TRBJ1-2; D might be TRBD1 (6 bases). Trimming shortened V by 0 bases and J by 10 bases, and 18 bases separated the two germline ends. Germline V gene lookup returns CDR1 LGHNA and CDR2 YNFKEQ. The CDR3 has 15 amino acids.

This clonotype was recorded at least ten times. J is TRBJ1-5 and V is TRBV5-8; 7 bases line up with TRBD1. This CDR3 region has 14 residues. Germline CDR1 and CDR2: SGHTS and YDEGEE. The V and J ends lost 2 bases and 7 bases, in that order; junction bases with no gene match: 6. The CDR3 loop is CASSLQGLGQPQHF. DNA for the CDR3: TGTGCCAGCAGCTTACAGGGGCTAGGGCAGCCCCAGCATTTT.

This clonotype has a handful of counts. The chain recombines TRBV29-1 with TRBJ1-5; D is possibly TRBD1 (5 bases). Trimming took off 6 bases at V and 3 bases at J, with 9 bases between the two ends. There are 12 residues in the CDR3. In germline, CDR1 is SQVTM, CDR2 ANQGSEA. CDR3 sequence: CSVRQPNQPQHF. The DNA for the CDR3 is TGCAGCGTAAGACAGCCCAATCAGCCCCAGCATTTT.

The chain carries TRBV19 and TRBJ1-1; TRBD1 might be the D (5 bases). From germline, CDR1 is LNHDA and CDR2 SQIVND (reference sequence). The CDR3 loop spans 14 amino acids. V was trimmed by 9 bases and J by 4 bases, leaving 18 bases between them. The CDR3 reads CASSNRGDFTEAFF. The CDR3 coding sequence is TGTGCCAGCAGCAACCGGGGGGATTTCACTGAAGCTTTCTTT.

The sample holds a few counts of this clonotype. The chain couples TRBV11-1 to TRBJ1-1; possible D gene TRBD1, 5 bases. The CDR3 contains 14 residues. Per germline, CDR1 SGHAT and CDR2 FQDESV (reference sequence). Trimming left V 2 bases short and J 6 bases short, with 13 bases between. DNA of the CDR3: TGTGCCAGCAGCTTAAGGGACGCGGGCGCTGAAGCTTTCTTT. This codes for CASSLRDAGAEAFF.

The chain carries TRBV4-1 and TRBJ1-3; 7 bases are shared with TRBD1. CDR3 size: 17 residues. V lost 8 bases to trimming and J lost 0 bases; unmatched junction nucleotides: 13. Germline V gives CDR1 MGHRA, CDR2 YSYEKL. This CDR3 reads CASQNPGQSFSGNTIYF. CDR3 coding DNA: TGCGCCAGCCAGAATCCGGGACAGTCCTTCTCTGGAAACACCATATATTTT.

In regard to this clonotype: Since a much larger clone is just one base distant, this may be a read error. Because the CDR3 is missing its conserved closing phenylalanine or tryptophan, this is likely a read error. J is TRBJ1-2 and V is TRBV9; possible D gene TRBD1, 6 bases. V lost 0 bases and J 4 bases, leaving 13 bases between the germline ends. The germline gives CDR1 SGDLS, CDR2 YYNGEE. This CDR3 has 15 amino acids. The CDR3 bases are TGTGCCAGCAGCGTAGAACCACAGGGACTCTATGGCTACACCTCC. The encoded protein is CASSVEPQGLYGYTS.

This clonotype was seen many times. The J gene is TRBJ1-1, the V gene TRBV7-6, with 7 bases that match TRBD1. The CDR3 has 14 residues. Per the germline V gene, CDR1 is SGHVS and CDR2 is FNYEAQ. Trimming cost V 4 bases and J 2 bases; bases outside gene matches: 4. The CDR3, as DNA: TGTGCCAGCAGCTGGGACAGCCTTAACACTGAAGCTTTCTTT. This sequence encodes CASSWDSLNTEAFF.

For this clonotype: Since a much larger clone is just one base distant, this may be a read error. The DNA for the CDR3 is TGTGCCGGCAGTTTATATGTAAACACTGAAGCTTTCTTT. This encodes CAGSLYVNTEAFF. The chain recombines TRBV12-3 or TRBV12-4 with TRBJ1-1; D gene uncertain. The CDR3 length is 13 residues.

This clonotype occurred once. This may be a read error, as it is one base from a much larger clone. This chain connects TRBV14 to TRBJ2-7, with 9 bases fitting TRBD1. J lost 2 bases, V lost 4 bases, and 6 bases had no gene match. Germline assignment: CDR1 SGHDN and CDR2 FVKESK. The length of the CDR3 is 15 residues. For the CDR3, the DNA is TGTGCCAGCAGCCCGATGACAGGGGGGACCTACGAGCAGTACTTC. It is translated as CASSPMTGGTYEQYF.

The chain links TRBV27 to TRBJ2-5, with 8 bases identical to TRBD2. The trim removed 4 bases at V and 1 base at J, leaving 5 bases unmatched. CDR3 length: 15 amino acids. Germline assignment: CDR1 MNHEY and CDR2 SMNVEV (reference sequence). The CDR3 coding sequence is TGTGCCAGCAGTTCACTTGGGACTAGCCAAGAGACCCAGTACTTC. Residues: CASSSLGTSQETQYF.

With respect to this clonotype: A much larger clone differs by one base, so this may be a read error. The J gene is TRBJ1-1, the V gene TRBV7-9, with D unresolved. Germline loops: CDR1 SEHNR, CDR2 FQNEAQ (reference sequence). This CDR3 has 15 residues. The V end was cut by 4 bases, the J end by 2 bases, with 14 bases between. The CDR3 sequence: CASSSPRHINTEAFF. The CDR3 DNA is TGTGCCAGCAGCTCCCCTCGACATATTAACACTGAAGCTTTCTTT. Complete variable domain (other parts from reference TRBV7-9 and TRBJ1-1): DTGVSQNPRHKITKRGQNVTFRCDPISEHNRLYWYRQTLGQGPEFLTYFQNEAQLEKSRLLSDRFSAERPKGSFSTLEIQRTEQGDSAMYLCASSSPRHINTEAFFGQGTRLTVV.

The V call is TRBV7-2, the J call TRBJ1-1, with 7 bases matching TRBD1. This CDR3 spans 13 amino acids. Germline CDR1 is SGHTA and CDR2 is FQGNSA. V was pared by 5 bases and J by 6 bases, with 6 bases of the junction left unmatched. CDR3 nucleotide sequence: TGTGCCAGCAGCCCGACAGGGATGCCTGAAGCTTTCTTT. It encodes CASSPTGMPEAFF.

This clonotype was seen ten or more times. The chain uses TRBV20-1 and TRBJ2-7; the match to TRBD1 covers 8 bases. This CDR3 has 15 amino acids. V shed 3 bases, J shed 3 bases, and the junction held 10 bases outside the gene matches. CDR1 is DFQATT, CDR2 SNEGSKA, per germline (reference sequence). The CDR3 loop reads CSASPRAGGLYEQYF. CDR3 DNA: TGCAGTGCTAGCCCCAGGGCAGGGGGCCTCTACGAGCAGTACTTC.

This clonotype showed up many times. This chain links TRBV5-1 with TRBJ1-5; D is unresolved. This CDR3 comprises 15 residues. CDR1 and CDR2 (germline): SGHRS, YFSETQ. Trimming took 2 bases from V and 2 from J, leaving 11 bases between them. CDR3 nucleotides: TGCGCCAGCAGCTTAGGACTATCGGGCAATCAGCCCCAGCATTTT. Translated, it gives CASSLGLSGNQPQHF.

This clonotype was counted ten times or more. The chain has TRBV10-3 and TRBJ1-2; a weak D match, TRBD1 (5 bases). Trimming stripped 4 bases from V and 0 bases from J, with 12 bases between. The CDR3 has 15 residues. Germline V gives CDR1 ENHRY, CDR2 SYGVKD. CDR3 loop: CAISAEGPANYGYTF. The CDR3 coding sequence is TGTGCCATCAGTGCGGAGGGACCGGCTAACTATGGCTACACCTTC.

The gene calls are TRBV29-1 and TRBJ2-6; D call uncertain. The CDR3 totals 17 residues. The V gene's germline CDR1 is SQVTM and CDR2 ANQGSEA. V dropped 0 bases and J dropped 4 bases, with 16 bases sitting between them. Here the CDR3 reads CSVEDGPMNTGANVLTF. The CDR3 DNA sequence: TGCAGCGTTGAAGACGGGCCCATGAACACCGGGGCCAACGTCCTGACTTTC.

CDR3 loop: CASSVLTGGETEAFF. Written as DNA, the CDR3 is TGCGCCAGCAGCGTCCTGACAGGGGGCGAAACTGAAGCTTTCTTT. V usage is TRBV5-1 and J usage is TRBJ1-1; the match to TRBD1 covers 10 bases. CDR1 SGHRS and CDR2 YFSETQ come from the germline V gene. Trimming at V came to 4 bases and at J to 5 bases, leaving 8 bases not matched to a gene. This CDR3 spans 15 amino acids. Full variable domain (outside the CDR3, taken from reference TRBV5-1 and TRBJ1-1): KAGVTQTPRYLIKTRGQQVTLSCSPISGHRSVSWYQQTPGQGLQFLFEYFSETQRNKGNFPGRFSGRQFSNSRSEMNVSTLELGDSALYLCASSVLTGGETEAFFGQGTRLTVV.

The V call is TRBV7-7, the J call TRBJ2-3; D call uncertain. Germline CDR1 reads SSHAT; CDR2 reads FNYEAQ (reference sequence). V was cut by 1 base and J by 0 bases, with 5 bases left in between. This CDR3 comprises 14 residues. The CDR3 sequence: CASSLDGSTDTQYF. CDR3 bases: TGTGCCAGCAGCTTAGACGGGAGCACAGATACGCAGTATTTT.

This clonotype was recorded many times. The chain combines TRBV5-1 with TRBJ1-1; D perhaps matches TRBD1 (6 bases). CDR1 is SGHRS, CDR2 YFSETQ, per germline. This CDR3 has 17 residues. Trimming stripped 0 bases from V and 1 base from J, with 16 bases between. The CDR3 DNA follows: TGCGCCAGCAGCTTGGGGGCAGGGGCCGGGGGGAACACTGAAGCTTTCTTT. It is translated as CASSLGAGAGGNTEAFF.

This chain connects TRBV7-9 to TRBJ1-1; 8 bases are a match to TRBD1. Trimming took 3 bases from V and 11 from J; bases not matched to a gene: 11. CDR1 is SEHNR, CDR2 FQNEAQ, per germline (reference sequence). This CDR3 contains 14 residues. The CDR3 reads CASSLGGDRRVAFF. CDR3 bases: TGTGCCAGCAGCTTGGGCGGGGACAGGAGGGTTGCTTTCTTT. Complete variable domain (other parts from reference TRBV7-9 and TRBJ1-1): DTGVSQNPRHKITKRGQNVTFRCDPISEHNRLYWYRQTLGQGPEFLTYFQNEAQLEKSRLLSDRFSAERPKGSFSTLEIQRTEQGDSAMYLCASSLGGDRRVAFFGQGTRLTVV.

The J gene is TRBJ1-2, the V gene TRBV20-1, with D unresolved. Trimming left V 3 bases short and J 7 bases short, with 18 bases between. Germline values: CDR1 DFQATT, CDR2 SNEGSKA (reference sequence). The CDR3 has 14 amino acids. The CDR3 DNA reads TGCAGTGCTAGGGCGGGATACCAGGAGGGTGGCTACACCTTC. As protein: CSARAGYQEGGYTF.

About this clonotype: Since a much larger clone is just one base distant, this may be a read error. CDR3 coding DNA: TGTGCCACCAGTAGCCCTGGATACGAGCAGTACTTC. This sequence encodes CATSSPGYEQYF. V usage is TRBV24-1 and J usage is TRBJ2-7, with D uncertain. The CDR3 sequence is 12 residues long. Germline V gene sequence: CDR1 KGHDR, CDR2 SFDVKD. Trimming stripped 6 bases from V and 4 bases from J, with 9 bases between.

The chain combines TRBV5-6 with TRBJ1-4, with 7 bases identical to TRBD1. V lost 0 bases to trimming and J lost 6 bases; unmatched junction nucleotides: 2. This CDR3 comprises 14 residues. Per the germline V gene, CDR1 is SGHDT and CDR2 is YYEEEE. Here the CDR3 reads CASSLDGTDEKLFF. The CDR3 DNA is TGTGCCAGCAGCTTGGATGGGACAGATGAAAAACTGTTTTTT.

The rearrangement links TRBV29-1 to TRBJ2-7, with 11 bases lining up with TRBD1. There are 15 residues in the CDR3. CDR1 and CDR2 from the germline V gene are SQVTM and ANQGSEA. The ends lost 2 bases at V and 6 bases at J; junction bases unmatched: 9. CDR3 amino acids: CSVERGTGGEGEQYF. Here the CDR3 DNA reads TGCAGCGTTGAAAGGGGGACAGGGGGGGAGGGCGAGCAGTACTTC.

The chain is built from TRBV30 and TRBJ2-5, with D perhaps matching TRBD1 (7 bases). The V end lost 7 bases, the J end lost 2 bases, and 11 bases lay between the germline ends. CDR1 is GTSNPN, CDR2 SVGIG, per germline (reference sequence). CDR3 size: 12 residues. The CDR3 here is CALTGRQETQYF. The CDR3 DNA follows: TGTGCCTTGACAGGGAGGCAAGAGACCCAGTACTTC. Filled out from reference TRBV30 and TRBJ2-5, the complete variable domain reads SQTIHQWPATLVQPVGSPLSLECTVEGTSNPNLYWYRQAAGRGLQLLFYSVGIGQISSEVPQNLSASRPQDRQFILSSKKLLLSDSGFYLCALTGRQETQYFGPGTRLLVL.

Many counts were recorded for this clonotype. The chain recombines TRBV25-1 with TRBJ1-6; no reliable D call. Germline lookup yields CDR1 MGHDK and CDR2 SYGVNS. Trimming took off 2 bases at V and 7 bases at J, with 12 bases between the two ends. The length of the CDR3 is 15 residues. The CDR3 loop is CASSERTALNSPLHF. The CDR3, as DNA: TGTGCCAGCAGTGAACGGACCGCTCTCAATTCACCCCTCCACTTT.

V gene TRBV7-8 combines with J gene TRBJ2-7; D is ambiguous. V shed 2 bases and J shed 2 bases, with 16 bases lying between them. The V gene's germline CDR1 is SGHVS and CDR2 FQNEAQ. This CDR3 has 16 residues. Written as DNA, the CDR3 is TGTGCCAGCAGCTTAAGTAGGTCATCTTCGACCTACGAGCAGTACTTC. Amino acids: CASSLSRSSSTYEQYF.